Described below is a single T cell receptor beta chain sequence and its context. Enrolled during active infection, Seattle patients were then followed longitudinally. Original methodology: Scientists estimated how many nucleated cells there were by amplifying reference gene primers. Clones were sequenced by immunoSEQ multiplex PCR, and TCRdb holds only the in-frame ones, with some missing. V and J calls plus clone size are reproduced from that table; the DNA served to infer D and trimming. This table holds 70,000 to 95,000 clones, around 92% found once. This entry comes from a study of blood T cell repertoires in COVID-19. The CDR3 covers 14 residues. Germline lookup yields CDR1 SGHTA and CDR2 FQGNSA. Between the trimmed V and J ends, which lost 5 bases and 1 base, there was a span of 9 bases.

This TCR derives from a man aged 45-65 years with COVID-19, enrolled during active disease. Sequences were obtained from peripheral blood. This chain links TRBV7-2 with TRBJ1-3; D remains unclear. The CDR3 loop reads CASSRTVSGNTIYF. The DNA for the CDR3 is TGTGCCAGCAGCCGGACTGTGTCTGGAAACACCATATATTTT.